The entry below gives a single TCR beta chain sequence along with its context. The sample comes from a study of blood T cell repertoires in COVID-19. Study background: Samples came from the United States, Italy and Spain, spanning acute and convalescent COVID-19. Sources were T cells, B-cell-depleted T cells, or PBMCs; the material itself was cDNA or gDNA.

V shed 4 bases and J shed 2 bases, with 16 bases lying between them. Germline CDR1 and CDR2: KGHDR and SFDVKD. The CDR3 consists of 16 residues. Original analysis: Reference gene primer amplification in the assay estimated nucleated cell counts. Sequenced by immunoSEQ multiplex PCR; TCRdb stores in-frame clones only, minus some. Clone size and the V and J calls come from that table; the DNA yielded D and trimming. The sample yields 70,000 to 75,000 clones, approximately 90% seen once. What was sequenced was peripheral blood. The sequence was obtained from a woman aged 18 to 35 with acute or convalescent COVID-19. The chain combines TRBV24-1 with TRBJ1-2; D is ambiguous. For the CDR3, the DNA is TGTGCCACCAGTGAATTCGAGCGGAAAATCAACTATGGCTACACCTTC. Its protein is CATSEFERKINYGYTF.